The 8 T cell receptor beta chains presented below share a single source sample, sequenced in a study of T cells in localized non-small cell lung cancer. The table came from immunoSEQ multiplex PCR; TCRdb's copy has only in-frame clones and leaves some out. The sample carries more than 10,000 clones, about 86% recorded once. The sample in question was peripheral blood, obtained before any cancer treatment. The receptors shown here come from a male donor older than 55 with stage III lung adenocarcinoma.

CDR3 region: CASSFSGEATEAFF. The DNA for the CDR3 is TGCGCCAGCAGCTTCTCCGGAGAGGCGACCGAAGCTTTCTTT. The rearrangement uses TRBV5-1 and TRBJ1-1; D is uncertain. Germline V gene data show CDR1 as SGHRS and CDR2 as YFSETQ. The CDR3 spans 14 residues. Trimming cost V 2 bases and J 8 bases, with 16 bases left between them.

The gene calls are TRBV7-2 and TRBJ2-2; 7 bases are a match to TRBD2. Germline V lookup: CDR1 SGHTA, CDR2 FQGNSA. The V and J ends lost 2 bases and 1 base, in that order; junction bases with no gene match: 7. This CDR3 contains 17 residues. Here the CDR3 DNA reads TGTGCCAGCAGCTTATTCCCGGGACTAAGGAACACCGGGGAGCTGTTTTTT. Protein product: CASSLFPGLRNTGELFF.

This clone was observed a handful of times. The chain uses TRBV7-9 and TRBJ1-2; D possibly corresponds to TRBD1 (5 bases). With 3 bases removed from V and 4 bases from J, the gap between germline ends came to 15 bases. Germline V gene lookup returns CDR1 SEHNR and CDR2 FQNEAQ (reference sequence). The CDR3 runs 15 residues. The CDR3 coding sequence is TGTGCCAGCAGCTTTCCCGGGACGGCGGGCTATGGCTACACCTTC. Protein product: CASSFPGTAGYGYTF.

This rearrangement joins TRBV6-5 to TRBJ1-2; D is unclear. Germline CDR1 and CDR2: MNHEY and SVGAGI. CDR3 length: 11 residues. V was cut by 4 bases and J by 7 bases, with 7 bases left in between. The CDR3 region has the DNA TGTGCCAGCAGTTCACGCGGTGGCTACACCTTC. It encodes CASSSRGGYTF.

The gene calls are TRBV11-1 and TRBJ2-1, with D maybe TRBD2 (5 bases). V lost 7 bases and J 9 bases, leaving 19 bases between the germline ends. CDR3 length: 14 amino acids. CDR1 and CDR2 from the germline V gene are SGHAT and FQDESV (reference sequence). CDR3 residues: CASTTRGLALEQFF. For the CDR3, the DNA is TGTGCCAGCACCACACGAGGGCTAGCTCTTGAGCAGTTCTTC.

The chain employs TRBV7-2 and TRBJ2-3, with no clear D. Germline CDR1 and CDR2: SGHTA and FQGNSA. Trimming removed 1 base at V and 5 bases at J, with 7 bases between. The CDR3 extends over 13 amino acids. CDR3 protein: CASSLGVGDTQYF. The CDR3 DNA follows: TGTGCCAGCAGCTTAGGGGTCGGAGATACGCAGTATTTT.

The rearrangement links TRBV2 to TRBJ1-3, with D hard to call. Per germline, CDR1 SNHLY and CDR2 FYNNEI. The CDR3 runs 13 residues. Trimming removed 7 bases at V and 7 bases at J, with 14 bases between. For the CDR3, the DNA is TGTGCCAGCAATCCCCCATTTAGCAACACCATATATTTT. Its translation: CASNPPFSNTIYF. The entire variable domain, with the rest obtained from reference TRBV2 and TRBJ1-3, is as follows: EPEVTQTPSHQVTQMGQEVILRCVPISNHLYFYWYRQILGQKVEFLVSFYNNEISEKSEIFDDQFSVERPDGSNFTLKIRSTKLEDSAMYFCASNPPFSNTIYFGEGSWLTVV.

This sequence joins TRBV2 and TRBJ2-7; tentatively, D is TRBD1 (6 bases). With 6 bases removed from V and 4 bases from J, the gap between germline ends came to 13 bases. The CDR3 contains 13 residues. Germline lookup yields CDR1 SNHLY and CDR2 FYNNEI. This CDR3 is CASSLQGRYEQYF. CDR3 bases: TGTGCCAGCAGCCTACAGGGTCGGTACGAGCAGTACTTC.